This TCR beta chain comes out of a study of blood T cell repertoires in COVID-19. Clones were read by immunoSEQ multiplex PCR, and TCRdb kept only the in-frame ones, dropping some. Counted here are 130,000 to 150,000 clones, around four fifths occurring once; the ten biggest clones make up less than 50%. The V segment lost 4 bases and the J segment 5 bases; nucleotides outside the gene matches: 7. The germline gives CDR1 LGHDT, CDR2 YNNKEL (reference sequence). The CDR3 is 16 amino acids. The sample was peripheral blood. The receptor was isolated from a human donor in a cohort sampled during active COVID-19. The V gene is TRBV3-1 (or the pseudogene TRBV3-2), the J gene TRBJ2-3; the match to TRBD2 covers 12 bases. Here the CDR3 DNA reads TGTGCCAGCAGCCCCGGAACTAGCGGGGGGAGAGATACGCAGTATTTT. Translating it yields CASSPGTSGGRDTQYF.